The 14 T cell receptor beta chains reported below all come from one sample, sequenced in a study of blood T cell repertoires in COVID-19 (dated by TCRdb to about 2020). The library was made by the immunoSEQ multiplex PCR assay. TCRdb mirrors the immuneACCESS table, restricted to in-frame sequences. Some clones are absent from its copies; in checked studies, under half trace to an unresolved V gene, and the reason for the others is unknown. Recorded for this sample are around 300,000 clones; over 75% of them occurred a single time. The ten most abundant clones make up approximately 8.8% of the sample. The sequenced sample was peripheral blood. All receptors come from a man younger than 30 with active or convalescent COVID-19.

The V gene is TRBV2, the J gene TRBJ1-4; 10 bases match TRBD1. The CDR3 runs to 14 residues. V lost 8 bases, J lost 8 bases, and 8 bases stayed unmatched. Germline CDR1 and CDR2: SNHLY and FYNNEI. The CDR3 bases are TGTGCCAGCGGGGACAGGGGAGGGAAAGAAAAACTGTTTTTT. As protein: CASGDRGGKEKLFF.

The chain has TRBV13 and TRBJ1-2, with a possible D match to TRBD1 (6 bases). The ends were cut back, 1 base at V and 3 bases at J, with 9 bases in the middle. The CDR3 covers 14 residues. The V gene's germline CDR1 is PRHDT and CDR2 FYEKMQ (reference sequence). The CDR3 loop reads CASSLEGDHYGYTF. The CDR3 nucleotides read TGTGCCAGCAGCTTAGAGGGGGACCACTATGGCTACACCTTC.

This sequence joins TRBV12-3 or TRBV12-4 and TRBJ2-7; tentative D call: TRBD2 (5 bases). The CDR3 contains 13 residues. Trimming cost V 6 bases and J 5 bases, with 14 bases left between them. This CDR3 reads CASRSQEAHEQYF. In DNA, the CDR3 is TGTGCCAGCAGAAGCCAGGAGGCCCACGAGCAGTACTTC.

Comment on this clone: Other DNA sequences of this sample code for an identical CDR3. V and J are TRBV9 and TRBJ1-6; D gene ambiguous. The germline V and J ends were trimmed by 2 bases and 0 bases, with 9 bases remaining between them. Germline V gene data show CDR1 as SGDLS and CDR2 as YYNGEE. The CDR3 totals 16 residues. CDR3 loop: CASSVDGSSYNSPLHF. The CDR3 region has the DNA TGTGCCAGCAGCGTTGATGGTAGCTCCTATAATTCACCCCTCCACTTT.

V and J are TRBV24-1 and TRBJ2-3, with D perhaps TRBD2 (6 bases). The germline CDR1 and CDR2 sequences are KGHDR and SFDVKD. This CDR3 has 15 amino acids. Trimming cost V 9 bases and J 3 bases, with 18 bases left between them. This chain's CDR3 is CATSTGRSWTDTQYF. The CDR3 coding sequence is TGTGCCACCTCTACGGGGAGGAGTTGGACAGATACGCAGTATTTT.

The V call is TRBV4-3, the J call TRBJ1-2; the D gene is possibly TRBD1 (6 bases). Per the germline V gene, CDR1 is LGHNA and CDR2 is YSLEER. This CDR3 is built from 18 residues. The V gene lost 0 bases and the J gene lost 8 bases, with 25 bases spanning the gap. For the CDR3, the DNA is TGCGCCAGCAGCCAAGACCGGGCCGGTACAGGGCGCGCTGGGGGCTACACCTTC. Translating gives CASSQDRAGTGRAGGYTF.

The sample holds one count of this clone. V is TRBV19 and J is TRBJ1-1; a possible D gene is TRBD1 (5 bases). The CDR3 sequence is 12 residues long. Germline V gene data show CDR1 as LNHDA and CDR2 as SQIVND (reference sequence). The ends were cut back, 6 bases at V and 4 bases at J, with 9 bases in the middle. The CDR3 nucleotides read TGTGCCAGTAGAAGGGGTGTCACTGAAGCTTTCTTT. Translation: CASRRGVTEAFF.

The chain has TRBV18 and TRBJ1-1, with D maybe TRBD1 (6 bases). Germline V gene sequence: CDR1 KGHSH, CDR2 LQKENI. Trimming stripped 8 bases from V and 1 base from J, with 14 bases between. The CDR3 has 14 residues. CDR3 DNA sequence: TGTGCCAGCGCCCCTGGGACAAGGAACACTGAAGCTTTCTTT. Residues: CASAPGTRNTEAFF. Together with reference TRBV18 and TRBJ1-1, the CDR3 gives the full variable domain: NAGVMQNPRHLVRRRGQEARLRCSPMKGHSHVYWYRQLPEEGLKFMVYLQKENIIDESGMPKERFSAEFPKEGPSILRIQQVVRGDSAAYFCASAPGTRNTEAFFGQGTRLTVV.

The rearrangement uses TRBV10-3 and TRBJ2-1; 7 positions agree with TRBD1. The trim removed 9 bases at V and 8 bases at J, leaving 16 bases unmatched. The CDR3 extends over 15 amino acids. Per the germline V gene, CDR1 is ENHRY and CDR2 is SYGVKD. The CDR3 spells CAMGNGTALFDEQFF. DNA of the CDR3: TGTGCCATGGGAAACGGGACAGCCCTTTTTGATGAGCAGTTCTTC.

The genes are TRBV6-1 and TRBJ2-7; no firm D call. The CDR3 sequence is 13 residues long. Germline-derived CDR1 and CDR2 are MNHNS and SASEGT. The germline V and J ends were trimmed by 3 bases and 2 bases, with 8 bases remaining between them. In DNA form, the CDR3 reads TGTGCCAGCAGTGATAGGAGTACCTACGAGCAGTACTTC. Protein product: CASSDRSTYEQYF.

The V and J genes are TRBV3-1 (or the pseudogene TRBV3-2) and TRBJ2-2; a possible D gene is TRBD1 (6 bases). The CDR3 loop spans 13 amino acids. Germline V CDR1 and CDR2: LGHDT, YNNKEL (reference sequence). V was pared by 4 bases and J by 6 bases, with 9 bases between. CDR3 protein: CASSRRGPGELFF. The CDR3 nucleotides read TGTGCCAGCAGCCGCAGGGGCCCCGGGGAGCTGTTTTTT.

The rearrangement links TRBV2 to TRBJ2-7; 12 bases fit TRBD2. V lost 4 bases, J lost 1 base, and 8 bases stayed unmatched. Germline V gene lookup returns CDR1 SNHLY and CDR2 FYNNEI. This CDR3 has 17 residues. DNA for the CDR3: TGTGCCAGCAGTGTTCCTAGCGGGGGGGCCGGGTCCTACGAGCAGTACTTC. It yields the protein CASSVPSGGAGSYEQYF.

This clone has only a few counts. This rearrangement joins TRBV27 to TRBJ1-5; 9 positions match TRBD1. This CDR3 spans 15 amino acids. The germline V gene has CDR1 MNHEY and CDR2 SMNVEV (reference sequence). The junction had 7 bases not matched to a gene; V was cut back by 4 bases and J by 6 bases. The CDR3 spells CASSSQGAFVQPQHF. The CDR3 DNA reads TGTGCCAGCAGTTCACAGGGGGCGTTTGTTCAGCCCCAGCATTTT.

V usage is TRBV9 and J usage is TRBJ2-7, with D uncertain. The V end was cut by 2 bases, the J end by 4 bases, with 16 bases between. The CDR3 is 15 residues long. Germline assignment: CDR1 SGDLS and CDR2 YYNGEE. In nucleotides, the CDR3 is TGTGCCAGCAGCGTTGGTGGAAGCGCCCAATACGAGCAGTACTTC. Its translation: CASSVGGSAQYEQYF.